The following is a T cell receptor (beta chain) sequence with its context. The data originate from a study of blood T cell repertoires in COVID-19. On the study more broadly: PBMCs, B-cell-depleted T cells, or T cells provided the cDNA or gDNA that made up the material.

This table comes from immunoSEQ multiplex PCR, and its TCRdb copy is limited to in-frame clones, with some not included. Of 150,000 to 200,000 clones in the sample, 94% were seen once. The germline CDR1 and CDR2 sequences are LNHDA and SQIVND (reference sequence). With V trimmed by 7 bases and J by 2 bases, 3 bases remained unmatched. CDR3 length: 13 amino acids. The receptor was isolated from a man in his thirties or forties with COVID-19, enrolled during active disease. Input material: peripheral blood. The chain is built from TRBV19 and TRBJ2-3, with 7 bases fitting TRBD1. The chain's CDR3 is CASNRGVTDTQYF. For the CDR3, the DNA is TGTGCCAGTAACAGGGGAGTCACAGATACGCAGTATTTT.